The 10 T cell receptor beta chains below come from one sample, sequenced in a study of cytomegalovirus exposure and HLA in healthy donors (dated by TCRdb to between 2016 and 2019). Receptor libraries were prepared by the immunoSEQ multiplex PCR assay. For the multiplex PCR, a mixture combining 60 forward primers for TCR Vbeta segments and 13 reverse primers for TCR Jbeta segments was used. TCRdb obtained this table from immuneACCESS and retained in-frame rearrangements with V and J assigned. These tables miss some clones; where compared with another copy, unresolved V genes account for less than half of the shortfall, and the remainder is unexplained. The sample table records approximately 110,000 clones; more than 65% of these occur just once. Clones ranked in the top ten supply more than 6.5% of the sample. The sample comprised PBMCs. These receptors were obtained from a man between 35 and 55 years old in good health and CMV-seropositive.

CDR3 bases: TGTGCCAGCAGTTGGGTAGCGGGAGGCTATGAGCAGTTCTTC. Protein sequence: CASSWVAGGYEQFF. The V gene is TRBV6-1, the J gene TRBJ2-1; TRBD2 matches 10 bases. J gave up 8 bases and V 5 bases, and 6 bases lay outside the gene matches. Germline loops: CDR1 MNHNS, CDR2 SASEGT. This CDR3 comprises 14 residues.

The chain uses TRBV15 and TRBJ2-5; D is undetermined. The DNA end is more similar to TRBJ2-7, so the J call may be wrong. Germline-derived CDR1 and CDR2 are LNHNV and YYDKDF (reference sequence). CDR3 length: 14 amino acids. CDR3 DNA sequence: TGTGCCACCAGCAGAGATGGTGGCAACTACGAGCAGTACTTC. Its protein product is CATSRDGGNYEQYF.

As regards this clone: Sequence at one end of the junction differs from germline and may be a read error. The rearrangement links TRBV2 to TRBJ2-6, with a possible D match to TRBD1 (5 bases). CDR1 is SNHLY, CDR2 FYNNEI, per germline. The CDR3 is 14 residues long. The CDR3 loop is CASREVSGANGLTF. Here the CDR3 DNA reads TGTGCCAGCAGGGAAGTTTCTGGGGCCAACGGCCTGACTTTC.

This clone was found once. V gene TRBV7-8 combines with J gene TRBJ1-1, with a weak D call TRBD1 (5 bases). Trimming took 1 base from V and 1 from J, leaving 10 bases between them. CDR1 is SGHVS, CDR2 FQNEAQ, per germline. This CDR3 is built from 15 residues. The CDR3 sequence is CASSLDRLGNTEAFF. The CDR3, as DNA: TGTGCCAGCAGCTTAGACAGGTTGGGGAACACTGAAGCTTTCTTT.

The chain uses TRBV28 and TRBJ2-5; 9 nucleotides line up with TRBD1. V lost 3 bases, J lost 4 bases, and 9 bases stayed unmatched. There are 16 residues in the CDR3. Germline CDR1 MDHEN, CDR2 SYDVKM. The CDR3 DNA reads as TGTGCCAGCAGTTTCCAAACCGGGACAGGGTTAGAGACCCAGTACTTC. Encoded protein: CASSFQTGTGLETQYF.

This clone was seen just once. The gene calls are TRBV4-1 and TRBJ1-6, with a weak D call TRBD1 (6 bases). Trimming pared 4 bases from V and 0 bases from J, leaving 13 bases between. CDR1 is MGHRA and CDR2 is YSYEKL in the germline V gene. The CDR3 totals 17 residues. The chain's CDR3 is CASSPPQGFSYNSPLHF. The CDR3 DNA reads as TGCGCCAGCAGCCCCCCACAGGGATTCTCCTATAATTCACCCCTCCACTTT.

J is TRBJ2-5 and V is TRBV5-6; tentatively, D is TRBD2 (5 bases). The J call may be in error: the DNA end matches TRBJ2-7 better. There are 19 residues in the CDR3. Germline loops: CDR1 SGHDT, CDR2 YYEEEE. CDR3 bases: TGTGCCAGCAGCTTGAGCCCCCTCATGGTCGGAGGTAGCTCCTACGAGCAGTACTTC. It codes for CASSLSPLMVGGSSYEQYF.

The CDR3 spells CASGGAVRNTIYF. In DNA form, the CDR3 reads TGTGCCAGTGGGGGGGCGGTTAGGAACACCATATATTTT. The J gene is TRBJ1-3, the V gene TRBV19; weak D call: TRBD1 (6 bases). V shed 8 bases and J shed 7 bases, with 15 bases lying between them. The length of the CDR3 is 13 residues. Per germline, CDR1 LNHDA and CDR2 SQIVND (reference sequence). The variable domain in full, completed from reference TRBV19 and TRBJ1-3, reads DGGITQSPKYLFRKEGQNVTLSCEQNLNHDAMYWYRQDPGQGLRLIYYSQIVNDFQKGDIAEGYSVSREKKESFPLTVTSAQKNPTAFYLCASGGAVRNTIYFGEGSWLTVV.

This clone was seen once. This chain joins TRBV27 and TRBJ2-3; maybe TRBD2 (7 bases). Germline V gives CDR1 MNHEY, CDR2 SMNVEV (reference sequence). The V end lost 10 bases, the J end lost 6 bases, and 14 bases lay between the germline ends. CDR3 length: 12 amino acids. The CDR3 DNA follows: TGTGCCACATCGGAGGGGGGGGATACGCAGTATTTT. The encoded protein is CATSEGGDTQYF.

The chain has TRBV4-3 and TRBJ2-3; 7 positions agree with TRBD1. Germline loops: CDR1 LGHNA, CDR2 YSLEER. This CDR3 is built from 15 residues. The junction had 1 base not matched to a gene; V was cut back by 1 base and J by 0 bases. CDR3 in amino acids: CASSQGQGSTDTQYF. CDR3 nucleotides: TGCGCCAGCAGCCAAGGACAGGGCAGCACAGATACGCAGTATTTT.